This TCR beta chain was found in a study of tumor-infiltrating lymphocytes in primary liver carcinoma. Findings and limits, study-wide: Tumors reached a significantly greater top-250-clone fraction than blood did (p = 0.039). Tumor-adjacent and tumor-blood pairs shared less of their repertoires than tumor region pairs shared. Owing to bulk unsorted samples, no comparison was made between CD4+ and CD8+ repertoires.

The sample holds one count of this clonotype. The antigen remains undetermined. Likely a read error: the CDR3 ends without its conserved phenylalanine or tryptophan. Germline DNA was extracted alongside blood RNA, which was obtained from unsorted whole blood. In advance of surgery, approximately 4.2 milliliters of peripheral blood were collected. Priming with a constant-region primer yielded TCR beta cDNA from about 450 ng total RNA. Researchers made the TCR beta libraries by running three nested multiplex PCR rounds with slightly modified ARM-PCR. Each of the first two PCR rounds ran approximately 11 cycles with TRBV1-TRBV30 forward and C-beta reverse primers. MiXCR, run by TCRdb on the multiplex PCR reads, gives a single entry per CDR3 protein. The sample carries some 190,000 distinct CDR3 sequences, 60% recorded once. The germline CDR1 and CDR2 sequences are SGHAT and FQNNGV. The CDR3 consists of 13 residues. The V end was cut by 6 bases, the J end by 10 bases, with 16 bases between.

The receptor was derived from a man between 40 and 49 years old with primary liver carcinoma and hepatitis B virus infection. The chain has TRBV11-2 and TRBJ2-1; possibly TRBD1 for D (5 bases). Sequenced input: peripheral blood. CDR3 protein: CASRPRGRSEQFL. CDR3 coding DNA: TGTGCCAGCAGGCCAAGGGGCCGGTCCGAGCAGTTCCTC.